This paragraph covers one T cell receptor (beta chain) sequence. The source of the sample is a study of blood T cell repertoires in COVID-19. Study-wide context: T cells, B-cell-depleted T cells, or PBMCs supplied cDNA or gDNA.

Measured with immunoSEQ multiplex PCR; TCRdb has only the in-frame clones, and not every one. The data contain about 320,000 clones, around 89% of them singletons. The V and J ends lost 5 bases and 2 bases respectively, with 13 bases between them. CDR3 length: 15 amino acids. Germline V gives CDR1 SGHTA, CDR2 FQGNSA. The sequence came from a woman aged 30 to 39 with COVID-19, enrolled during active disease. V and J are TRBV7-2 and TRBJ1-3, with D unclear. The sample was peripheral blood. In DNA form, the CDR3 reads TGTGCCAGCAGCCCTCGGTCGGGTACTGGAAACACCATATATTTT. Translation: CASSPRSGTGNTIYF.